The 22 T cell receptor beta chains below were found in one sample sequenced in a study of OX40 agonist ivuxolimab in advanced cancers. Measured with immunoSEQ multiplex PCR; TCRdb has only the in-frame clones, and not every one. The data show over 95,000 clones, about 90% seen once. The sequencing here drew on CD4+ or CD8+ T cells sorted from blood, taken in a trial of the OX40 agonist ivuxolimab. The receptors shown here come from an adult with an advanced solid tumor such as melanoma, head and neck, liver or kidney cancer.

The rearrangement links TRBV19 to TRBJ1-1; D is ambiguous. The CDR3 runs 13 residues. V was shortened by 6 bases and J by 1 base, with 9 bases between the two germline ends. CDR1 and CDR2 from the germline V gene are LNHDA and SQIVND (reference sequence). CDR3 in amino acids: CASSFSKNTEAFF. The DNA for the CDR3 is TGTGCCAGTAGCTTTAGTAAGAACACTGAAGCTTTCTTT.

The genes are TRBV6-6 and TRBJ1-1; D remains unclear. The germline V gene has CDR1 MNHNY and CDR2 SVGAGI (reference sequence). The CDR3 covers 12 residues. Trimming pared 2 bases from V and 0 bases from J, leaving 1 base between. In DNA, the CDR3 is TGTGCCAGCAGTTACGTGAACACTGAAGCTTTCTTT. This gives the protein CASSYVNTEAFF.

The V gene is TRBV5-4, the J gene TRBJ1-1; a possible D gene is TRBD1 (6 bases). This CDR3 region has 14 residues. V gave up 4 bases and J gave up 4 bases, with 14 bases separating them. Germline-derived CDR1 and CDR2 are SGHNT and YYREEE (reference sequence). The CDR3 spells CASSQRGPSTEAFF. DNA for the CDR3: TGTGCCAGCAGCCAACGGGGGCCCAGCACTGAAGCTTTCTTT.

The chain uses TRBV6-6 and TRBJ2-1; no reliable D call. V was cut by 6 bases and J by 2 bases, with 2 bases left in between. CDR1 is MNHNY, CDR2 SVGAGI, per germline (reference sequence). The CDR3 is 11 amino acids. The CDR3 DNA sequence: TGTGCCAGCAGCCCCTACAATGAGCAGTTCTTC. Residues: CASSPYNEQFF.

This chain joins TRBV6-5 and TRBJ1-1, with no clear D. Germline V gene lookup returns CDR1 MNHEY and CDR2 SVGAGI. The CDR3 has 13 residues. Deletions cut 4 bases from V and 1 base from J, with 7 bases between. Here the CDR3 DNA reads TGTGCCAGCAGTTCGGGCCGGAACACTGAAGCTTTCTTT. It encodes CASSSGRNTEAFF.

The chain is built from TRBV4-3 and TRBJ2-1; 7 positions agree with TRBD1. Germline CDR1 and CDR2: LGHNA and YSLEER. The V gene end was trimmed by 1 base and the J gene end by 9 bases; junction bases not matched to a gene: 9. The CDR3 contains 15 residues. The CDR3 DNA reads as TGCGCCAGCAGCCAAGTTGAAGGGGGCTTTAGTGAGCAGTTCTTC. This codes for CASSQVEGGFSEQFF.

V is TRBV19 and J is TRBJ2-2; D is unclear. CDR1 is LNHDA, CDR2 SQIVND, per germline (reference sequence). The length of the CDR3 is 14 residues. V was shortened by 1 base and J by 4 bases, with 7 bases between the two germline ends. The DNA of the CDR3 is TGTGCCAGTAGTATAGCAGACACCACCGGGGAGCTGTTTTTT. Amino acid sequence: CASSIADTTGELFF. The full variable domain, with the rest looked up from reference TRBV19 and TRBJ2-2, is DGGITQSPKYLFRKEGQNVTLSCEQNLNHDAMYWYRQDPGQGLRLIYYSQIVNDFQKGDIAEGYSVSREKKESFPLTVTSAQKNPTAFYLCASSIADTTGELFFGEGSRLTVL.

The genes are TRBV28 and TRBJ1-5; TRBD1 agrees at 9 bases. V shed 7 bases, J shed 4 bases, and the junction held 11 bases outside the gene matches. This CDR3 has 16 residues. CDR1 MDHEN and CDR2 SYDVKM come from the germline V gene. CDR3 sequence reads: CASNRPGTGRNQPQHF. The CDR3 region has the DNA TGTGCCAGCAACCGGCCTGGGACAGGGAGGAATCAGCCCCAGCATTTT. The full variable domain, its missing parts supplied by reference TRBV28 and TRBJ1-5, is DVKVTQSSRYLVKRTGEKVFLECVQDMDHENMFWYRQDPGLGLRLIYFSYDVKMKEKGDIPEGYSVSREKKERFSLILESASTNQTSMYLCASNRPGTGRNQPQHFGDGTRLSIL.

This clone has a handful of counts. This chain uses TRBV7-9 with TRBJ1-2; D is unclear. The germline V and J ends were trimmed by 3 bases and 0 bases, with 11 bases remaining between them. The germline V gene encodes CDR1 SEHNR and CDR2 FQNEAQ (reference sequence). This CDR3 region has 15 residues. CDR3 amino acids: CASSLRTHTNYGYTF. The CDR3 region has the DNA TGTGCCAGCAGCTTGAGGACCCATACTAACTATGGCTACACCTTC.

The rearrangement joins TRBV30 to TRBJ1-6, with a weak D call TRBD1 (6 bases). CDR1 is GTSNPN, CDR2 SVGIG, per germline (reference sequence). V lost 0 bases to trimming and J lost 4 bases, with 19 bases between them. The CDR3 consists of 18 residues. The CDR3 loop is CAWSVGAGAIFYNSPLHF. As DNA, the CDR3 is TGTGCCTGGAGTGTAGGTGCGGGGGCGATTTTTTATAATTCACCCCTCCACTTT.

V usage is TRBV4-3 and J usage is TRBJ1-4; weak D call: TRBD1 (6 bases). The CDR3 has 13 amino acids. With 4 bases removed from V and 8 bases from J, the gap between germline ends came to 11 bases. CDR1 LGHNA and CDR2 YSLEER come from the germline V gene. CDR3 amino acids: CASSLGTNEKLFF. The DNA for the CDR3 is TGCGCCAGCAGCCTGGGGACAAACGAAAAACTGTTTTTT.

Only one count was recorded for this clone. The chain combines TRBV28 with TRBJ1-2; D possibly corresponds to TRBD1 (6 bases). The length of the CDR3 is 16 residues. CDR1 is MDHEN and CDR2 is SYDVKM in the germline V gene. Trimming shortened V by 2 bases and J by 1 base, and 14 bases separated the two germline ends. The CDR3 sequence is CASSLVSGQLNYGYTF. In DNA form, the CDR3 reads TGTGCCAGCAGTTTAGTCTCGGGACAACTTAACTATGGCTACACCTTC.

The chain couples TRBV7-9 to TRBJ2-7, with D maybe TRBD2 (6 bases). The CDR3 contains 13 residues. CDR1 and CDR2 (germline): SEHNR, FQNEAQ (reference sequence). V lost 7 bases to trimming and J lost 1 base, with 11 bases between them. CDR3 nucleotide sequence: TGTGCCAGCAACCGGGGGAGATCCTACGAGCAGTACTTC. Amino acid sequence: CASNRGRSYEQYF.

CDR3 DNA sequence: TGTGCCAGTAGTAGGGACAGGGAAAACATTCAGTACTTC. It is translated as CASSRDRENIQYF. This chain links TRBV19 with TRBJ2-4; 9 bases align to TRBD1. Germline V gene lookup returns CDR1 LNHDA and CDR2 SQIVND (reference sequence). CDR3 length equals 13 residues. Trimming at V came to 4 bases and at J to 5 bases, leaving 0 bases not matched to a gene.

The genes are TRBV19 and TRBJ2-4; no reliable D call. CDR3 size: 15 residues. Trimming cost V 6 bases and J 6 bases, with 18 bases left between them. Looked up from germline, CDR1 is LNHDA and CDR2 is SQIVND (reference sequence). The CDR3, as DNA: TGTGCCAGTAGGTCGGGTTTGGCCCAGGTAAACATTCAGTACTTC. It translates to CASRSGLAQVNIQYF.

The rearrangement joins TRBV29-1 to TRBJ1-2; unclear D gene. CDR3 length: 13 residues. V was pared by 6 bases and J by 2 bases, with 13 bases between. CDR1 and CDR2 from the germline V gene are SQVTM and ANQGSEA. CDR3 region: CSVLSLPNYGYTF. In DNA form, the CDR3 reads TGCAGCGTCCTCTCCCTGCCGAACTATGGCTACACCTTC.

CDR3 DNA sequence: TGTGCCGCGGGTGAGCAGCCCCAGCATTTT. Residues: CAAGEQPQHF. The chain combines TRBV28 with TRBJ1-5; no reliable D call. Germline V gene sequence: CDR1 MDHEN, CDR2 SYDVKM. This CDR3 has 10 amino acids. V was cut by 11 bases and J by 7 bases, with 9 bases left in between.

This chain links TRBV2 with TRBJ1-2; D uncertain. Germline lookup yields CDR1 SNHLY and CDR2 FYNNEI. This CDR3 comprises 13 residues. V lost 4 bases to trimming and J lost 2 bases, with 8 bases between them. The CDR3 bases are TGTGCCAGCAGTGTACGGGAAAACTATGGCTACACCTTC. It encodes CASSVRENYGYTF.

The chain joins TRBV11-2 to TRBJ2-5; no clear D. Germline V gene data show CDR1 as SGHAT and CDR2 as FQNNGV. This CDR3 contains 12 residues. The ends were cut back, 3 bases at V and 4 bases at J, with 6 bases in the middle. The CDR3 nucleotides read TGTGCCAGCAGCTTTTCTCTAGAGACCCAGTACTTC. This gives the protein CASSFSLETQYF.

The CDR3 region is CASSRTSFPDGETQYF. CDR3 coding DNA: TGTGCCAGCAGTCGAACTAGTTTTCCAGACGGGGAGACCCAGTACTTC. V gene TRBV28 combines with J gene TRBJ2-5; tentatively, D is TRBD2 (5 bases). Trimming shortened V by 5 bases and J by 5 bases, and 21 bases separated the two germline ends. The CDR3 has 16 amino acids. Germline V gene lookup returns CDR1 MDHEN and CDR2 SYDVKM.

This clone is a singleton in its sample. This sequence joins TRBV11-3 and TRBJ2-5, with 15 bases lining up with TRBD2. The CDR3 length is 17 residues. CDR1 is SGHNT and CDR2 is YENEEA in the germline V gene. J lost 1 base, V lost 5 bases, and 5 bases had no gene match. The CDR3 region is CASSQGLAGGPQETQYF. The CDR3 DNA sequence: TGTGCCAGCAGCCAAGGACTAGCGGGGGGGCCCCAAGAGACCCAGTACTTC.

This clone was recorded once. The V and J genes are TRBV27 and TRBJ1-3, with D perhaps TRBD1 (6 bases). Deletions cut 4 bases from V and 1 base from J, with 11 bases between. Germline V gene data show CDR1 as MNHEY and CDR2 as SMNVEV (reference sequence). The CDR3 length is 15 residues. The CDR3 reads CASSWSGASGNTIYF. The CDR3 nucleotides read TGTGCCAGCAGTTGGTCAGGGGCGTCTGGAAACACCATATATTTT.